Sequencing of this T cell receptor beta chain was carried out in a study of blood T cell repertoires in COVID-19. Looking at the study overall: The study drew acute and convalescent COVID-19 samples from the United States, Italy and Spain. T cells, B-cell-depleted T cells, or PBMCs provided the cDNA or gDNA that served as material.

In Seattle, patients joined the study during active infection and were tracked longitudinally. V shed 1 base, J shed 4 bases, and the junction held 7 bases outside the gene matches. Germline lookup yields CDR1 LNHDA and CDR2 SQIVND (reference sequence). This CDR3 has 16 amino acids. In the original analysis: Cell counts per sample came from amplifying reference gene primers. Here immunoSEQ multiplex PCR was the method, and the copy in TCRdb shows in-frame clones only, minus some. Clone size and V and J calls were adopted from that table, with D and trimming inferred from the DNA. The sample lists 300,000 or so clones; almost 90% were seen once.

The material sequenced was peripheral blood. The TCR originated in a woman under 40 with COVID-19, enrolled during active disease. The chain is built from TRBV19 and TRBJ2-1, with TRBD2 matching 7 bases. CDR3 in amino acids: CASSIGGGKRYNEQFF. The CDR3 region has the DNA TGTGCCAGTAGTATAGGCGGGGGTAAGAGGTACAATGAGCAGTTCTTC.